This TCR beta chain was documented in a study of cytomegalovirus exposure and HLA in healthy donors. Study results and caveats: Later analysis showed most CMV-associated TCR beta chains appearing HLA-restricted. Three CMV-associated chains were confirmed in vitro to be specific for CMV antigens.

Regarding this clone: The antigen remains undetermined.

The PCR was carried out with 60 Vbeta primers and 13 Jbeta primers. Clones were read by immunoSEQ multiplex PCR, and TCRdb kept only the in-frame ones, dropping some. Of roughly 160,000 clones listed, 77% are singletons. The germline V gene has CDR1 SEHNR and CDR2 FQNEAQ (reference sequence). The CDR3 length is 14 residues. Trimming stripped 1 base from V and 8 bases from J, with 14 bases between. Sequencing was performed on PBMCs. V gene TRBV7-9 combines with J gene TRBJ1-2; no clear D. The TCR comes from a woman between 25 and 40 years old in good health and CMV-seronegative. The CDR3 region is CASSLVATPRGYTF. CDR3 DNA sequence: TGTGCCAGCAGCTTAGTTGCGACACCCCGGGGCTACACCTTC.